The 19 T cell receptor beta chains below were found in one sample sequenced in a study of shared clonotypes between healthy human individuals. Clones were read by immunoSEQ multiplex PCR, and TCRdb kept only the in-frame ones, dropping some. The sample carries 1,500,000 or so clones, approximately 98.5% recorded once. Sequenced material: naive CD4+ T cells sorted from blood. Documented subset: CD45RA+ positively selected. The receptors come from a man younger than 45 in good health.

The chain combines TRBV5-4 with TRBJ2-2; 8 bases fit TRBD2. V shed 0 bases and J 1 base; nucleotides not matched to a gene: 5. Germline assignment: CDR1 SGHNT and CDR2 YYREEE (reference sequence). The CDR3 has 17 amino acids. The CDR3 reads CASSLATGGRNTGELFF. DNA for the CDR3: TGTGCCAGCAGCTTGGCCACGGGAGGGCGGAACACCGGGGAGCTGTTTTTT.

This clone was detected only once. The genes are TRBV5-5 and TRBJ2-4; the match to TRBD1 covers 10 bases. CDR1 and CDR2 (germline): SGHKS, YYEKEE (reference sequence). With V trimmed by 4 bases and J by 9 bases, 10 bases remained unmatched. The CDR3 loop spans 15 amino acids. The CDR3 loop is CASSPGTGDWSIQYF. The DNA of the CDR3 is TGTGCCAGCAGCCCCGGGACAGGGGACTGGAGCATTCAGTACTTC.

The V call is TRBV6-5, the J call TRBJ2-4; 7 positions match TRBD1. The CDR3 covers 15 residues. Germline V gives CDR1 MNHEY, CDR2 SVGAGI. Trimming took 5 bases from V and 1 from J; bases not matched to a gene: 5. DNA for the CDR3: TGTGCCAGCAGTCCGACAGGGTTGGCCAAAAACATTCAGTACTTC. Protein sequence: CASSPTGLAKNIQYF.

On this clone: Different DNA sequences within this sample yield the same CDR3. CDR3 sequence (DNA): TGTGCCAGCAGTCCGGGACAGCAAGAGACCCAGTACTTC. Its translation is CASSPGQQETQYF. The gene calls are TRBV28 and TRBJ2-5; 7 positions match TRBD1. V dropped 5 bases and J dropped 2; count of bases not matched to a gene: 2. Germline CDR1 and CDR2: MDHEN and SYDVKM. This CDR3 has 13 amino acids.

CDR3 in DNA: TGCAGCGTCGGGACAGGGGGCAGCGAGCAGTACTTC. It translates to CSVGTGGSEQYF. J is TRBJ2-7 and V is TRBV29-1, with 12 bases matching TRBD1. CDR1 SQVTM and CDR2 ANQGSEA come from the germline V gene. The CDR3 is 12 residues long. Trimming removed 6 bases from V and 6 bases from J; junction bases left unmatched: 3.

V is TRBV6-5 and J is TRBJ1-3; D is perhaps TRBD1 (6 bases). The V and J ends lost 7 bases and 4 bases respectively, with 11 bases between them. Germline values: CDR1 MNHEY, CDR2 SVGAGI. This CDR3 has 13 amino acids. The CDR3: CASTGQSGNTIYF. CDR3 coding DNA: TGTGCCAGCACCGGACAGTCCGGAAACACCATATATTTT.

The chain carries TRBV6-5 and TRBJ2-7, with TRBD1 identical over 7 bases. Germline V gene sequence: CDR1 MNHEY, CDR2 SVGAGI. The trim removed 4 bases at V and 7 bases at J, leaving 10 bases unmatched. The CDR3 totals 14 residues. CDR3 loop: CASSSPRQGREQYF. CDR3 coding DNA: TGTGCCAGCAGTTCCCCGCGACAGGGTCGAGAGCAGTACTTC.

The chain carries TRBV28 and TRBJ1-2, with TRBD1 matching over 10 bases. This CDR3 region has 12 residues. Looked up from germline, CDR1 is MDHEN and CDR2 is SYDVKM. V was clipped by 7 bases and J by 9 bases; unmatched bases: 5. The CDR3, as DNA: TGTGCCAGCACCTGGACAGGGGGTAGCTACACCTTC. Its translation is CASTWTGGSYTF.

This clone is a singleton in its sample. The CDR3 sequence is CASSQDRVATGYYYGYTF. The CDR3 coding sequence is TGCGCCAGCAGCCAAGATAGGGTAGCAACCGGTTATTATTATGGCTACACCTTC. The rearrangement joins TRBV4-1 to TRBJ1-2; no clear D. Germline V CDR1 and CDR2: MGHRA, YSYEKL. The CDR3 totals 18 residues. Trimming removed 0 bases at V and 5 bases at J, with 22 bases between.

This sequence joins TRBV4-1 and TRBJ2-5, with D perhaps matching TRBD2 (5 bases). The germline gives CDR1 MGHRA, CDR2 YSYEKL. Deletions cut 3 bases from V and 5 bases from J, with 10 bases between. CDR3 length equals 13 residues. DNA of the CDR3: TGCGCCAGCAGCCACCGACGCGGGGAGACCCAGTACTTC. Translation: CASSHRRGETQYF.

The V call is TRBV5-5, the J call TRBJ2-4, with D maybe TRBD1 (6 bases). Germline CDR1 SGHKS, CDR2 YYEKEE (reference sequence). This CDR3 is built from 14 residues. Trimming removed 2 bases at V and 10 bases at J, with 16 bases between. CDR3 amino acids: CASSFDRFKGIQYF. DNA of the CDR3: TGTGCCAGCAGCTTCGACAGGTTCAAGGGAATTCAGTACTTC.

This clone appeared a single time. This sequence joins TRBV18 and TRBJ2-5; TRBD1 is a possible D gene (6 bases). Germline CDR1 reads KGHSH; CDR2 reads LQKENI. The V gene lost 4 bases and the J gene lost 5 bases, with 14 bases spanning the gap. CDR3 length: 14 amino acids. CDR3: CASSLKQGWETQYF. As DNA, the CDR3 is TGTGCCAGCTCACTGAAACAGGGATGGGAGACCCAGTACTTC.

The rearrangement uses TRBV5-4 and TRBJ1-3; unclear D gene. Trimming cost V 4 bases and J 0 bases, with 5 bases left between them. The germline V gene has CDR1 SGHNT and CDR2 YYREEE (reference sequence). The CDR3 has 13 residues. This CDR3 reads CASSRDSGNTIYF. In DNA form, the CDR3 reads TGTGCCAGCAGCCGGGACTCTGGAAACACCATATATTTT.

The chain combines TRBV5-4 with TRBJ1-1; 11 bases are a match to TRBD1. The CDR3 runs to 15 residues. Germline V gene data show CDR1 as SGHNT and CDR2 as YYREEE (reference sequence). Losses at the gene ends were 3 bases for V and 5 bases for J; bases not matched to a gene: 6. This CDR3 is CASSSPGQGGTEAFF. DNA for the CDR3: TGTGCCAGCAGCTCTCCGGGACAGGGGGGAACTGAAGCTTTCTTT. The full variable domain, in which reference TRBV5-4 and TRBJ1-1 provide the parts outside the CDR3, is ETGVTQSPTHLIKTRGQQVTLRCSSQSGHNTVSWYQQALGQGPQFIFQYYREEENGRGNFPPRFSGLQFPNYSSELNVNALELDDSALYLCASSSPGQGGTEAFFGQGTRLTVV.

This chain links TRBV5-1 with TRBJ2-3; no firm D call. This CDR3 is 15 amino acids long. CDR1 SGHRS and CDR2 YFSETQ come from the germline V gene. Trimming cost V 0 bases and J 2 bases, with 10 bases left between them. The CDR3: CASSLATEYTDTQYF. The CDR3 region has the DNA TGCGCCAGCAGCTTGGCAACTGAATACACAGATACGCAGTATTTT.

This rearrangement joins TRBV27 to TRBJ2-3; 11 bases line up with TRBD2. The CDR3 is made up of 17 amino acids. V lost 5 bases and J lost 0; bases outside the gene matches: 7. Germline values: CDR1 MNHEY, CDR2 SMNVEV (reference sequence). CDR3 protein: CASSIRLAGTSTDTQYF. Written as DNA, the CDR3 is TGTGCCAGCAGTATCCGACTAGCGGGAACTAGCACAGATACGCAGTATTTT.

The J gene is TRBJ2-7, the V gene TRBV7-2; no reliable D call. Germline V gene lookup returns CDR1 SGHTA and CDR2 FQGNSA. This CDR3 has 16 amino acids. V was clipped by 1 base and J by 0 bases, with 13 bases between them. CDR3 amino acids: CASSLDLRVSSYEQYF. CDR3 nucleotides: TGTGCCAGCAGCTTAGATCTACGGGTAAGCTCCTACGAGCAGTACTTC.

The chain has TRBV7-6 and TRBJ1-1; 7 bases are a match to TRBD1. V lost 0 bases, J lost 7 bases, and 8 bases stayed unmatched. The CDR3 has 15 residues. The germline gives CDR1 SGHVS, CDR2 FNYEAQ. The CDR3: CASSLAYRGKGEAFF. The CDR3 coding sequence is TGTGCCAGCAGCTTAGCCTACAGGGGTAAGGGTGAAGCTTTCTTT.

The J gene is TRBJ2-7, the V gene TRBV6-5; 7 nucleotides agree with TRBD2. V trimming: 7 bases; J trimming: 1 base; junction bases outside the gene matches: 4. This CDR3 has 13 residues. Germline CDR1 and CDR2: MNHEY and SVGAGI. The CDR3 reads CASKRDASYEQYF. Written as DNA, the CDR3 is TGTGCCAGCAAGCGGGACGCGTCCTACGAGCAGTACTTC.